The rows below give T cell receptor beta chains drawn from one sample of a study of CXCR3-negative and CXCR3-positive naive CD8 T cells. Following a re-call of the 5' RACE reads, TCRdb has one entry per CDR3 protein and lacks DNA. The sample is made up of about 43,000 distinct CDR3 sequences, and the top ten hold about 15% of it. The specimen sequenced was memory CD8+ T cells from blood. The receptor set was obtained from a human donor in good health. Some clones in this sample may be carry-over from other donors' samples. CDR3s include the opening cysteine and the closing phenylalanine or tryptophan. Clone size, where shown, is once, few, many, or a class for clones that have expanded.

>16|TRBV4-2|TRBJ2-7|NA
CASSQDSGQPFYEQYF
>15|TRBV5-1|TRBJ2-5|NA
CASSLRSGSGETQYF
>14|TRBV7-3|TRBJ1-2|NA
CASSPPNRAYGYTF
>13|TRBV25-1|TRBJ1-1|NA
CASSEYFRAEAFF
>13|TRBV5-1|TRBJ2-1|NA
CASSFMTADEQFF
>16|TRBV28|TRBJ2-3|NA
CASSNRRLAGTDTQYF
>15|TRBV9|TRBJ2-4|NA
CASSVARGGPNIQYF
>17|TRBV4-2|TRBJ1-2|NA
CASSQDSWGDSNYGYTF
>13|TRBV6-5|TRBJ2-1|NA
CASGTDNYNEQFF
>13|TRBV7-6|TRBJ2-3|NA
CASSLAGPDTQYF
>16|TRBV20-1|TRBJ2-3|NA
CSARDDQREATDTQYF
>12|TRBV13|TRBJ2-7|NA
CASSSRDYEQYF
>15|TRBV28|TRBJ2-7|NA
CASSPEMTGAYEQYF
>11|TRBV29-1|TRBJ2-2|NA
CSVDTAGELFF
>15|TRBV10-3|TRBJ2-7|NA
CAISEAGLSSYEQYF
>13|TRBV20-1|TRBJ1-1|medium-sized
CSALGQENTEAFF
>12|TRBV29-1|TRBJ2-7|NA
CSVWAQTYEQYF
>18|TRBV7-9|TRBJ2-2|NA
CASTLPGLAGVNTGELFF
>14|TRBV15|TRBJ2-7|NA
CATKSSGGSYEQYF
>15|TRBV7-9|TRBJ1-6|NA
CASSHQGTTNSPLHF
>14|TRBV25-1|TRBJ2-7|NA
CASSRDRGTYEQYF
>15|TRBV21-1|TRBJ2-7|NA
CASSKAGVDIYEQYF